This T cell receptor (beta chain) comes out of a study of CD8 T cells in ankylosing spondylitis. The study, taken as a whole, reports: About 8 highly homologous variants made up a TCR beta motif, and this motif appeared characteristic of ankylosing spondylitis blood.

TCRdb re-analysed the 5' RACE reads in MiXCR, keeping a single row per CDR3 protein. The sample consists of 650,000 to 800,000 distinct CDR3 sequences, 15% to 20% of them appearing once. Remarks on this clonotype: Its antigen is undetermined. The germline gene is not matched at one end of the junction; a read error may be the cause.

CDR1 and CDR2 (germline): SGHRS, YFSETQ. The CDR3 length is 14 residues. The J gene is TRBJ1-6, the V gene TRBV5-1; TRBD1 matches at 9 bases. The specimen was blood, either unsorted or a sorted T cell fraction (not recorded which). The receptor comes from a male donor with ankylosing spondylitis. The CDR3 region is CTSSSDRGYSPLHF. In DNA form, the CDR3 reads TGCACCAGCAGCTCGGACAGGGGATACTCACCCCTCCACTTT.